Listed here are 11 T cell receptor beta chains from one sample, sequenced in a study of human T cells and chemical hapten exposure. Using its own MiXCR run on the RACE reads, TCRdb lists one record per CDR3 protein. The repertoire holds over 300,000 distinct CDR3 sequences, with 4% to 6% as singletons. Described time point: pre-sensitization, week 0. Sample treatment: therapeutic diphenylcyclopropenone sensitization with weekly scalp DPC. The source material was whole blood, sampled in connection with sensitization to the hapten diphenylcyclopropenone (DPC). Receptors were obtained from a woman between 50 and 59 years old with alopecia areata. Some clones in this sample may be carry-over from other donors' samples.

There are many counts of this clonotype. This sequence joins TRBV7-8 and TRBJ1-5; 9 bases agree with TRBD1. Germline lookup yields CDR1 SGHVS and CDR2 FQNEAQ. The junction had 4 bases not matched to a gene; V was cut back by 4 bases and J by 6 bases. This CDR3 is 14 amino acids long. The CDR3 DNA sequence: TGTGCCAGCAGCTCACAGGGGGCGAGTCAGCCCCAGCATTTT. Its translation: CASSSQGASQPQHF.

In this sample, this clonotype turned up many times. The genes are TRBV10-3 and TRBJ2-3; 8 nucleotides align to TRBD2. CDR3 length: 14 residues. CDR1 is ENHRY, CDR2 SYGVKD, per germline. With V trimmed by 6 bases and J by 2 bases, 4 bases remained unmatched. The CDR3 here is CAIRSGGPTDTQYF. CDR3 coding DNA: TGTGCCATCAGGAGCGGGGGCCCCACAGATACGCAGTATTTT.

The chain has TRBV30 and TRBJ2-1, with unresolved D. V lost 0 bases and J 8 bases, leaving 11 bases between the germline ends. The CDR3 loop spans 13 amino acids. Per the germline V gene, CDR1 is GTSNPN and CDR2 is SVGIG (reference sequence). CDR3 protein: CAWSVSRGDEQFF. CDR3 DNA sequence: TGTGCCTGGAGTGTCAGCCGAGGCGATGAGCAGTTCTTC.

This clonotype was seen repeatedly, ten times or more. The CDR3, as DNA: TGTGCCAGCGCCCGGGACCGTAGCACAGATACGCAGTATTTT. Translated, it gives CASARDRSTDTQYF. The J gene is TRBJ2-3, the V gene TRBV2; D might be TRBD1 or TRBD2, each matching 5 bases. Trimming pared 8 bases from V and 0 bases from J, leaving 12 bases between. Germline V gives CDR1 SNHLY, CDR2 FYNNEI. This CDR3 spans 14 amino acids.

V usage is TRBV29-1 and J usage is TRBJ1-1; TRBD1 aligns across 8 bases. CDR3 length: 14 amino acids. The germline gives CDR1 SQVTM, CDR2 ANQGSEA. V shed 1 base, J shed 7 bases, and the junction held 8 bases outside the gene matches. CDR3 sequence reads: CSVEVGQGWGEAFF. In nucleotides, the CDR3 is TGCAGCGTTGAAGTCGGACAGGGATGGGGTGAAGCTTTCTTT. Supplemented by reference TRBV29-1 and TRBJ1-1, the full variable domain reads SAVISQKPSRDICQRGTSLTIQCQVDSQVTMMFWYRQQPGQSLTLIATANQGSEATYESGFVIDKFPISRPNLTFSTLTVSNMSPEDSSIYLCSVEVGQGWGEAFFGQGTRLTVV.

Many counts were recorded for this clonotype. The rearrangement uses TRBV12-3 or TRBV12-4 and TRBJ2-1; 13 bases agree with TRBD2. The V segment lost 6 bases and the J segment 4 bases; nucleotides outside the gene matches: 3. The CDR3 runs to 15 residues. CDR3 nucleotides: TGTGCCAGCAGGCCGGGACTAGCGGGGTACAATGAGCAGTTCTTC. It specifies CASRPGLAGYNEQFF.

The table lists this clonotype with many counts. The chain uses TRBV4-3 and TRBJ1-5; no clear D gene. Trimming shortened V by 1 base and J by 5 bases, and 12 bases separated the two germline ends. The germline V gene has CDR1 LGHNA and CDR2 YSLEER. This CDR3 contains 15 residues. The CDR3 protein is CASSQGTSVHQPQHF. The CDR3 DNA sequence: TGCGCCAGCAGCCAAGGTACCAGTGTTCATCAGCCCCAGCATTTT.

The chain couples TRBV12-3 or TRBV12-4 to TRBJ1-2; D is possibly TRBD1 (5 bases). This CDR3 contains 14 residues. Trimming removed 5 bases at V and 8 bases at J, with 18 bases between. CDR3 sequence reads: CASSQIPGLEGYTF. The DNA for the CDR3 is TGTGCCAGCAGTCAGATACCGGGACTCGAGGGCTACACCTTC.

This clonotype came up many times. CDR3 coding DNA: TGTGCCAGCAGCCAAGTCATGGCCGGGGAGCTGTTTTTT. Translation gives CASSQVMAGELFF. The chain links TRBV3-1 to TRBJ2-2, with D unclear. The V gene's germline CDR1 is LGHDT and CDR2 YNNKEL (reference sequence). Trimming removed 1 base from V and 6 bases from J, with 6 bases in between. CDR3 size: 13 residues.

There are many counts of this clonotype. The chain carries TRBV7-2 and TRBJ2-3; D is unresolved. V was clipped by 5 bases and J by 1 base, with 7 bases between them. Germline V gives CDR1 SGHTA, CDR2 FQGNSA. This CDR3 has 13 amino acids. CDR3 in DNA: TGTGCCAGCAGCCCCGCACGCACAGATACGCAGTATTTT. Its protein product is CASSPARTDTQYF.

This clonotype was counted many times. The V and J genes are TRBV20-1 and TRBJ2-7; weak D call: TRBD1 (6 bases). V was trimmed by 2 bases and J by 4 bases, leaving 18 bases between them. Germline CDR1 is DFQATT and CDR2 is SNEGSKA (reference sequence). The CDR3 loop spans 15 amino acids. CDR3 sequence (DNA): TGCAGTGCTAGACTTCTGGACAGTTTTTTGTACGAGCAGTACTTC. It encodes CSARLLDSFLYEQYF.